What follows are 27 T cell receptor beta chains derived from one specimen sequenced in a study of Ad26.COV2.S vaccination and SARS-CoV-2 variants. Profiled with immunoSEQ multiplex PCR; TCRdb holds only in-frame clones, not every one. The sample shows about 280,000 clones, more than 75% of them seen only once. Treatment specified: roughly 19 received Ad26.COV2.S at low or high dose, single or two shots; a few received placebo; per-sample allocation not given. Collection of samples fell on day 63 after the first vaccine or placebo injection. Source: peripheral blood, taken in a trial of Ad26.COV2.S vaccine versus placebo. The source is a person aged 18 to 59 who received the Ad26.COV2.S COVID-19 vaccine or a placebo.

CDR3 residues: CASSQDGSPGSGGQETQYF. The DNA for the CDR3 is TGTGCCAGCAGCCAAGACGGCTCACCGGGTAGCGGGGGCCAAGAGACCCAGTACTTC. The J gene is TRBJ2-5, the V gene TRBV4-2; 9 bases align to TRBD2. Germline V gene sequence: CDR1 LGHNA, CDR2 YNFKEQ. Trimming at V came to 0 bases and at J to 1 base, leaving 12 bases not matched to a gene. The CDR3 has 19 residues.

The rearrangement joins TRBV7-8 to TRBJ2-7, with 11 bases fitting TRBD1. This CDR3 is 14 amino acids long. Germline CDR1 reads SGHVS; CDR2 reads FQNEAQ. J gave up 5 bases and V 4 bases, and 4 bases lay outside the gene matches. The CDR3, as DNA: TGTGCCAGCAGCTGGGGACAGGGGGTCGACGAGCAGTACTTC. Its protein product is CASSWGQGVDEQYF.

V is TRBV4-2 and J is TRBJ1-1; no clear D gene. The CDR3 extends over 14 amino acids. The V end was cut by 0 bases, the J end by 4 bases, with 9 bases between. Per the germline V gene, CDR1 is LGHNA and CDR2 is YNFKEQ. The CDR3 nucleotides read TGTGCCAGCAGCCAAGAAGGTGGGTCCACTGAAGCTTTCTTT. Its protein product is CASSQEGGSTEAFF.

The gene calls are TRBV5-4 and TRBJ2-3; TRBD2 agrees at 7 bases. This CDR3 is 17 amino acids long. The V and J ends lost 3 bases and 0 bases, in that order; junction bases with no gene match: 10. Germline V lookup: CDR1 SGHNT, CDR2 YYREEE (reference sequence). DNA for the CDR3: TGTGCCAGCAGCTCAGGTTGGGGGGGTGGGAGCACAGATACGCAGTATTTT. It yields the protein CASSSGWGGGSTDTQYF. Full variable domain (missing parts from reference TRBV5-4 and TRBJ2-3): ETGVTQSPTHLIKTRGQQVTLRCSSQSGHNTVSWYQQALGQGPQFIFQYYREEENGRGNFPPRFSGLQFPNYSSELNVNALELDDSALYLCASSSGWGGGSTDTQYFGPGTRLTVL.

The chain has TRBV18 and TRBJ2-5; 9 bases are a match to TRBD2. The length of the CDR3 is 16 residues. Germline V gene sequence: CDR1 KGHSH, CDR2 LQKENI. The V and J ends lost 3 bases and 1 base, in that order; junction bases with no gene match: 6. CDR3: CASSPGLALGQETQYF. CDR3 DNA sequence: TGTGCCAGCTCACCGGGACTAGCTCTGGGCCAAGAGACCCAGTACTTC.

This chain uses TRBV7-2 with TRBJ1-2; unclear D gene. With 2 bases removed from V and 8 bases from J, the gap between germline ends came to 12 bases. CDR1 and CDR2 from the germline V gene are SGHTA and FQGNSA. The CDR3 spans 13 residues. CDR3 coding DNA: TGTGCCAGCAGCTTAACTGGGTTATTGGGCTACACCTTC. Its translation is CASSLTGLLGYTF.

The chain links TRBV11-3 to TRBJ2-3; D is undetermined. Germline CDR1 and CDR2: SGHNT and YENEEA. The CDR3 covers 13 residues. V was pared by 0 bases and J by 3 bases, with 4 bases between. In DNA, the CDR3 is TGTGCCAGCAGCTTAGATATGACAGATACGCAGTATTTT. Translation: CASSLDMTDTQYF.

The chain employs TRBV30 and TRBJ2-2; TRBD2 matches at 7 bases. The CDR3 runs to 16 residues. The V gene end was trimmed by 3 bases and the J gene end by 6 bases; junction bases not matched to a gene: 13. CDR1 is GTSNPN and CDR2 is SVGIG in the germline V gene (reference sequence). This CDR3 is CAWRGAGGRAAGELFF. The CDR3 nucleotides are TGTGCCTGGAGAGGAGCAGGAGGGAGGGCGGCCGGGGAGCTGTTTTTT.

The rearrangement joins TRBV7-2 to TRBJ2-3; D is unresolved. The CDR3 consists of 12 residues. V dropped 2 bases and J dropped 6 bases, with 6 bases sitting between them. CDR1 is SGHTA and CDR2 is FQGNSA in the germline V gene. The DNA of the CDR3 is TGTGCCAGCAGCTTACTACAGGATACGCAGTATTTT. Its protein is CASSLLQDTQYF.

The V call is TRBV4-1, the J call TRBJ1-4; D not certain. Trimming removed 0 bases at V and 8 bases at J, with 10 bases between. CDR1 is MGHRA and CDR2 is YSYEKL in the germline V gene. The CDR3 is 14 amino acids. Written as DNA, the CDR3 is TGCGCCAGCAGCCAAGAATCCCGTGGGGAAAAACTGTTTTTT. It yields the protein CASSQESRGEKLFF.

The gene calls are TRBV3-1 (or the pseudogene TRBV3-2) and TRBJ2-2, with TRBD2 as a possible D gene (5 bases). V was trimmed by 4 bases and J by 6 bases, leaving 15 bases between them. Germline V gene lookup returns CDR1 LGHDT and CDR2 YNNKEL (reference sequence). The CDR3 has 15 residues. CDR3 loop: CASSRKIGVAGELFF. In DNA, the CDR3 is TGTGCCAGCAGCCGGAAGATCGGGGTAGCCGGGGAGCTGTTTTTT.

The V call is TRBV12-3 or TRBV12-4, the J call TRBJ1-1; D possibly corresponds to TRBD1 (6 bases). The CDR3 has 12 amino acids. The germline V and J ends were trimmed by 5 bases and 6 bases, with 10 bases remaining between them. The CDR3: CASSKSGAEAFF. The CDR3 coding sequence is TGTGCCAGCAGTAAATCAGGGGCTGAAGCTTTCTTT.

This chain connects TRBV24-1 to TRBJ1-1; tentative D call: TRBD1 (6 bases). The CDR3 sequence is 13 residues long. V was cut by 10 bases and J by 3 bases, with 14 bases left in between. Germline V gene lookup returns CDR1 KGHDR and CDR2 SFDVKD. The CDR3 here is CATRSGVDTEAFF. The CDR3 bases are TGTGCCACTCGTTCAGGGGTGGACACTGAAGCTTTCTTT.

Details on this clone: In the same sample, other DNA sequences code for this CDR3. The V call is TRBV25-1, the J call TRBJ1-1; D not resolved. CDR3 size: 12 residues. In germline, CDR1 is MGHDK, CDR2 SYGVNS. V gave up 7 bases and J gave up 2 bases, with 8 bases separating them. The CDR3 coding sequence is TGTGCCAGCAAAGGCCCTAACACTGAAGCTTTCTTT. As protein: CASKGPNTEAFF.

V and J are TRBV7-3 and TRBJ1-1; possibly TRBD1 for D (5 bases). The germline V and J ends were trimmed by 2 bases and 0 bases, with 7 bases remaining between them. The CDR3 is 14 residues long. The germline CDR1 and CDR2 sequences are SGHTA and FQGTGA. In DNA, the CDR3 is TGTGCCAGCAGCTTACCAGGGATGAACACTGAAGCTTTCTTT. This codes for CASSLPGMNTEAFF.

This clone appeared a single time. The J gene is TRBJ1-4, the V gene TRBV12-3 or TRBV12-4, with D perhaps TRBD1 (6 bases). The CDR3 has 12 amino acids. The ends were cut back, 8 bases at V and 5 bases at J, with 9 bases in the middle. CDR3 nucleotide sequence: TGTGCCAGCCGGGGGGCAAATGAAAAACTGTTTTTT. As protein: CASRGANEKLFF.

This chain joins TRBV30 and TRBJ2-5; maybe TRBD2 (6 bases). The V end was cut by 1 base, the J end by 4 bases, with 16 bases between. CDR3 length: 15 residues. Germline V lookup: CDR1 GTSNPN, CDR2 SVGIG (reference sequence). CDR3 sequence: CAWSAGTLGGETQYF. The CDR3 region has the DNA TGTGCCTGGAGTGCCGGGACCCTGGGGGGAGAGACCCAGTACTTC.

The chain combines TRBV27 with TRBJ2-7; D call uncertain. There are 13 residues in the CDR3. The germline CDR1 and CDR2 sequences are MNHEY and SMNVEV (reference sequence). Trimming pared 7 bases from V and 5 bases from J, leaving 15 bases between. The CDR3 DNA reads as TGTGCCAGCACCATCCATGTGTGGAACGAGCAGTACTTC. Translating gives CASTIHVWNEQYF.

In the case of this clone: Other DNA variants within this sample encode the same CDR3. The DNA for the CDR3 is TGTGCCAGCTCACCAGGGAGCACTGAAGCTTTCTTT. It specifies CASSPGSTEAFF. The chain links TRBV18 to TRBJ1-1; D call uncertain. The CDR3 covers 12 residues. Trimming cost V 2 bases and J 4 bases, with 5 bases left between them. Germline CDR1 is KGHSH and CDR2 is LQKENI.

The gene calls are TRBV7-2 and TRBJ1-1, with 12 bases fitting TRBD1. V shed 8 bases and J 3 bases; nucleotides not matched to a gene: 7. This CDR3 contains 15 residues. The germline V gene has CDR1 SGHTA and CDR2 FQGNSA. This chain's CDR3 is CASLDRDRGHTEAFF. In nucleotides, the CDR3 is TGTGCCAGCCTTGACAGGGACAGGGGGCACACTGAAGCTTTCTTT.

The rearrangement links TRBV9 to TRBJ2-5, with D perhaps matching TRBD1 (5 bases). Trimming stripped 0 bases from V and 1 base from J, with 13 bases between. The CDR3 runs to 16 residues. The germline gives CDR1 SGDLS, CDR2 YYNGEE. The CDR3 is CASSVGLVGLQETQYF. The CDR3 region has the DNA TGTGCCAGCAGCGTAGGCCTAGTGGGGCTCCAAGAGACCCAGTACTTC.

The V and J genes are TRBV18 and TRBJ1-2, with TRBD1 as a possible D gene (5 bases). Per the germline V gene, CDR1 is KGHSH and CDR2 is LQKENI. This CDR3 has 15 residues. With 2 bases removed from V and 3 bases from J, the gap between germline ends came to 13 bases. CDR3 nucleotide sequence: TGTGCCAGCTCACCAAACCGGGACGGATACTATGGCTACACCTTC. Translating gives CASSPNRDGYYGYTF. Drawing the rest from reference TRBV18 and TRBJ1-2, the complete variable domain is NAGVMQNPRHLVRRRGQEARLRCSPMKGHSHVYWYRQLPEEGLKFMVYLQKENIIDESGMPKERFSAEFPKEGPSILRIQQVVRGDSAAYFCASSPNRDGYYGYTFGSGTRLTVV.

The CDR3 protein is CASSSRGYNEQFF. The CDR3 nucleotides read TGTGCCAGCAGCTCTCGGGGCTACAATGAGCAGTTCTTC. This sequence joins TRBV9 and TRBJ2-1, with a tentative D call TRBD2 (5 bases). V lost 4 bases, J lost 3 bases, and 8 bases lay in between. From germline, CDR1 is SGDLS and CDR2 YYNGEE. The CDR3 length is 13 residues.

The chain links TRBV7-2 to TRBJ2-5; TRBD2 matches 9 bases. Germline trimming cut 2 bases from V and 9 bases from J; bases unmatched to any gene: 16. Germline V gives CDR1 SGHTA, CDR2 FQGNSA. CDR3 size: 17 residues. The CDR3 protein is CASSLRRSGGPETSQYF. The DNA of the CDR3 is TGTGCCAGCAGCTTAAGAAGAAGCGGGGGGCCTGAGACGTCCCAGTACTTC.

Written as DNA, the CDR3 is TGTGCCAGCAGCGAGGCAACCTACAATGAGCAGTTCTTC. This codes for CASSEATYNEQFF. The chain uses TRBV2 and TRBJ2-1; D is unresolved. CDR3 length equals 13 residues. The germline V gene has CDR1 SNHLY and CDR2 FYNNEI. Trimming left V 6 bases short and J 2 bases short, with 8 bases between.

The V gene is TRBV7-2, the J gene TRBJ1-3; tentative D call: TRBD1 (5 bases). Germline CDR1 is SGHTA and CDR2 is FQGNSA. This CDR3 contains 16 residues. Trimming removed 2 bases at V and 0 bases at J, with 11 bases between. The CDR3 region is CASSLLPQGSGNTIYF. DNA for the CDR3: TGTGCCAGCAGCTTACTCCCCCAGGGCTCTGGAAACACCATATATTTT.

The V and J genes are TRBV19 and TRBJ1-6, with D uncertain. Germline CDR1 is LNHDA and CDR2 is SQIVND (reference sequence). The CDR3 spans 15 residues. V was trimmed by 0 bases and J by 7 bases, leaving 10 bases between them. DNA of the CDR3: TGTGCCAGTAGTATAGATCCGCCTCCGAATTCACCCCTCCACTTT. This sequence encodes CASSIDPPPNSPLHF.